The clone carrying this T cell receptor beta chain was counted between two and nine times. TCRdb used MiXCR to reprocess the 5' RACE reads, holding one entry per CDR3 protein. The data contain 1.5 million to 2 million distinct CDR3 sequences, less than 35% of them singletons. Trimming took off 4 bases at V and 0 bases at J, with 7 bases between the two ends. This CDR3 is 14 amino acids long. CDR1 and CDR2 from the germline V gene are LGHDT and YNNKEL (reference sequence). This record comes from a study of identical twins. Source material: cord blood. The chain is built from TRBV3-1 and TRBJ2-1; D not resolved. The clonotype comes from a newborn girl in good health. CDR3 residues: CASSPTASYNEQFF. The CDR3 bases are TGTGCCAGCAGCCCGACCGCCTCCTACAATGAGCAGTTCTTC.